One T cell receptor (beta chain) is described in this entry. Sequence at one end of the junction differs from germline and may be a read error. These data belong to a study of blood T cells in healthy people across ages. With a J-beta primer mix and a sample-barcoded 5' primer, a second PCR ran about 7 to 12 cycles. TCRdb independently ran MiXCR on the 5' RACE reads; one entry per CDR3 protein. The sample yields 600,000 or so distinct CDR3 sequences, approximately 30% seen once. The CDR3 sequence is 17 residues long. Sequencing input: blood. The chain has TRBV12-3 or TRBV12-4 and TRBJ1-4; a weak D match, TRBD1 (5 bases). The clonotype originates from a woman over 75 in good health. CDR3: CASSSFGGGPTNAKLFF. DNA for the CDR3: TGTGCCAGCAGTTCGTTTGGGGGGGGACCAACTAATGCAAAACTGTTTTTT.